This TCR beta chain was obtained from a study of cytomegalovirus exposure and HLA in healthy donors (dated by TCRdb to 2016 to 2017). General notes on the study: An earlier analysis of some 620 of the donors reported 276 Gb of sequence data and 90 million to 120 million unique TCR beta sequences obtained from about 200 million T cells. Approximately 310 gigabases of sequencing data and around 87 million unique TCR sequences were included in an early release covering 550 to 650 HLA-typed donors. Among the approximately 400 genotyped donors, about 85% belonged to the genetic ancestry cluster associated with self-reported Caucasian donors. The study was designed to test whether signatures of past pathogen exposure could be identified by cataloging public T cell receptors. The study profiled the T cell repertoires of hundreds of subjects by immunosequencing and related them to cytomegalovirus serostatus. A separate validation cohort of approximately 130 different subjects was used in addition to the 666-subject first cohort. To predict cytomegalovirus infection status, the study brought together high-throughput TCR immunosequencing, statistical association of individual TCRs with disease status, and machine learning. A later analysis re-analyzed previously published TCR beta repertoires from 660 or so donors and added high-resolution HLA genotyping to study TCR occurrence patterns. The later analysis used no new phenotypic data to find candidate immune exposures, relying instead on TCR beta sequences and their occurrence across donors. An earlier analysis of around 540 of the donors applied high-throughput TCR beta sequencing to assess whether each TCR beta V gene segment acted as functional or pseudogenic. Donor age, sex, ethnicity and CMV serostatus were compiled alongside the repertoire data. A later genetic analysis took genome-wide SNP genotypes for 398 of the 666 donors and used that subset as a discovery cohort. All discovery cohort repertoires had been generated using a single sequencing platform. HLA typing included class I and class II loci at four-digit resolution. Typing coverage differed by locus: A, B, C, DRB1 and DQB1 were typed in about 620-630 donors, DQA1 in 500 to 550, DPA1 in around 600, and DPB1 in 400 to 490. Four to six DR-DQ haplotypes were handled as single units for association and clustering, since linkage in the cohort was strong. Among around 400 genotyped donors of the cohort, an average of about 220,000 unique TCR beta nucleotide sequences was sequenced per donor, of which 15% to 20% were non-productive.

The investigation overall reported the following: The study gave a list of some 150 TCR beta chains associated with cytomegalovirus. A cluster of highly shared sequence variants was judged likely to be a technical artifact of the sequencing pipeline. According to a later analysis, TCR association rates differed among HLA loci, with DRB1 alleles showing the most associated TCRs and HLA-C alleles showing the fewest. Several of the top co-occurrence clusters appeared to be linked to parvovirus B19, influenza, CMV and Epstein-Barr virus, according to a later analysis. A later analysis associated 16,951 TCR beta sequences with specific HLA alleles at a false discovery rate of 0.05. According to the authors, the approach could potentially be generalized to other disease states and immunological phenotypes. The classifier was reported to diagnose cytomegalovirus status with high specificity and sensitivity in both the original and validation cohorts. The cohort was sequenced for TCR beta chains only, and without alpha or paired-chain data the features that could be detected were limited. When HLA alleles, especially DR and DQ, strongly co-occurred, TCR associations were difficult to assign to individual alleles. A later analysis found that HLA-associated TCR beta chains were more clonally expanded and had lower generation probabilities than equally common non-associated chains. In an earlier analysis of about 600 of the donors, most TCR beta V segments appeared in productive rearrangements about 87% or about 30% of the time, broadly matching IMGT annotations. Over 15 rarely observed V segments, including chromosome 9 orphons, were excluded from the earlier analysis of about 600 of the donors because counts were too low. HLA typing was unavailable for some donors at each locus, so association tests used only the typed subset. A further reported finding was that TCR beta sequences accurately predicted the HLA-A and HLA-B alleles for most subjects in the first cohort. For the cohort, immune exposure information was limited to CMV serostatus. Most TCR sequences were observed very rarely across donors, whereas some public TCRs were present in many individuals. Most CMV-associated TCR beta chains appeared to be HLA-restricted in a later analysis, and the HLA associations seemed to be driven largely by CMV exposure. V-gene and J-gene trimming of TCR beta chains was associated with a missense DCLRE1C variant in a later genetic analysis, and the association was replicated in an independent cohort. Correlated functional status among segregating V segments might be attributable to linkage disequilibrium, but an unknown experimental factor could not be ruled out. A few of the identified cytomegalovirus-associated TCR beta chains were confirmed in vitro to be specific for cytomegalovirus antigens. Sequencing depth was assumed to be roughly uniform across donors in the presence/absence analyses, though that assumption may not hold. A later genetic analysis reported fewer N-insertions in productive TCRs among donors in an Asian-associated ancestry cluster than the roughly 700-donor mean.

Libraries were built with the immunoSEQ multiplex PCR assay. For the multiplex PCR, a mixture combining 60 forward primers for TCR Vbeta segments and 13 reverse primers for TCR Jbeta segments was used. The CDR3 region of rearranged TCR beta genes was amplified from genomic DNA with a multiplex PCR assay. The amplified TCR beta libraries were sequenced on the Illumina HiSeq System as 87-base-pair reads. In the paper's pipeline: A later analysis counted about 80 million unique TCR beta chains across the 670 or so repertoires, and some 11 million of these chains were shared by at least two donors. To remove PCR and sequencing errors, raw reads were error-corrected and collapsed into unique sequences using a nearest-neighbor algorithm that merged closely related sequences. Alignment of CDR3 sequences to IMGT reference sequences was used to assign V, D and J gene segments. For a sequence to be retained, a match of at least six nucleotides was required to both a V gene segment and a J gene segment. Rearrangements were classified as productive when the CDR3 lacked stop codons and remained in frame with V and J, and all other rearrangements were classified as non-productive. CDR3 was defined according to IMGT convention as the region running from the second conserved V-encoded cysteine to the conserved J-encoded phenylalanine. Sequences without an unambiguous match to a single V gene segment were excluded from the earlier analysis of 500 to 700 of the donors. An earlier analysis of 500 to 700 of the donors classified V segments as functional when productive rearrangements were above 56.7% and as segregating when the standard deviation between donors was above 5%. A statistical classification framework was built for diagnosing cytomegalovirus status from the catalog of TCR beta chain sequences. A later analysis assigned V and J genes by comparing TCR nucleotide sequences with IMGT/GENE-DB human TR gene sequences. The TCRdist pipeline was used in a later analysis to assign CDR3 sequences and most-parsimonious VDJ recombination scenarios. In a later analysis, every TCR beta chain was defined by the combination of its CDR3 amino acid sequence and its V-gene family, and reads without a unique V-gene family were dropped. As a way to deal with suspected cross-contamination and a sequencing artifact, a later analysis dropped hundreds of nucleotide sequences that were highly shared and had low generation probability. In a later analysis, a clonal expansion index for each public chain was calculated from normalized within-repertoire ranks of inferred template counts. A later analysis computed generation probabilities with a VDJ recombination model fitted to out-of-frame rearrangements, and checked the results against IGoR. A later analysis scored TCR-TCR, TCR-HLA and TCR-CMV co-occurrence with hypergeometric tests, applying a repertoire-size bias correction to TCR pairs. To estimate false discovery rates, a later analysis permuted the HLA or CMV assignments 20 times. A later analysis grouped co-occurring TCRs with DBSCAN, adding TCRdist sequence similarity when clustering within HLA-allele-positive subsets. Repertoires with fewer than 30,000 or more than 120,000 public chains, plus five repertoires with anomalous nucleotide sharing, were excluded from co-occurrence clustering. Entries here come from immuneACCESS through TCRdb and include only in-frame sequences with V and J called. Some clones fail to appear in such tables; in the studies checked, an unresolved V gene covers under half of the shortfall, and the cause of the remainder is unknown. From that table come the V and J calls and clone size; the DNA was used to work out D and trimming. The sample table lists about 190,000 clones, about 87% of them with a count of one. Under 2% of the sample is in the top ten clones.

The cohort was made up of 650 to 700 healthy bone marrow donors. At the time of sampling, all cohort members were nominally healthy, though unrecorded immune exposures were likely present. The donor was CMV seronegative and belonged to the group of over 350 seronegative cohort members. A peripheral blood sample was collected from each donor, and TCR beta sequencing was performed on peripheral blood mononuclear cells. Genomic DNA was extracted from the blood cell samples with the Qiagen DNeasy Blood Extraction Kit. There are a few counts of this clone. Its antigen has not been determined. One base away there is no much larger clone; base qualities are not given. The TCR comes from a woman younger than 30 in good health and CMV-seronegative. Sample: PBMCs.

The CDR3 region reads CASGRGLAGTEETQYF. The sequenced DNA is TGTGCTAGTGGCAGGGGACTAGCGGGGACGGAAGAGACCCAGTACTTC. This chain joins TRBV12-5 to TRBJ2-5, with TRBD2 matching 13 junction bases. Trimming accounts for 6 bases at V and 3 bases at J, while the number of junction bases matched to no gene is 7. Looking up the germline V gene yields CDR1 LGHNT and CDR2 FRNRAP. The CDR3 runs 16 amino acids, cysteine and phenylalanine included. The entry retains the CDR3 DNA only, 48 bases that are in frame from base 1.